A single sample is the source of the 16 T cell receptor beta chains below, sequenced in a study of blood T cell repertoires in COVID-19 (TCRdb year 2020). To prepare the library, the immunoSEQ multiplex PCR assay was applied. TCRdb retrieved this table from immuneACCESS and kept in-frame rearrangements only. Not all clones are present; in checked studies, unresolved V genes account for under half, and no reason is known for the remainder. This sample has hundreds of thousands of clones in its table, and roughly 90% of those were observed once. The ten largest clones capture roughly 1.4% of the sample. The specimen sequenced was peripheral blood. The receptors derive from a woman aged 25 to 39 with active or convalescent COVID-19.

V and J are TRBV7-8 and TRBJ2-3, with TRBD2 identical over 8 bases. CDR3 length equals 16 residues. V trimming: 0 bases; J trimming: 4 bases; junction bases outside the gene matches: 6. Looked up from germline, CDR1 is SGHVS and CDR2 is FQNEAQ. For the CDR3, the DNA is TGTGCCAGCAGCTTAGCGCGACGGGGGGGCGCAGATACGCAGTATTTT. It is translated as CASSLARRGGADTQYF. The full variable domain, in which reference TRBV7-8 and TRBJ2-3 provide the parts outside the CDR3, is GAGVSQSPRYKVAKRGQDVALRCDPISGHVSLFWYQQALGQGPEFLTYFQNEAQLDKSGLPSDRFFAERPEGSVSTLKIQRTQQEDSAVYLCASSLARRGGADTQYFGPGTRLTVL.

V gene TRBV5-1 combines with J gene TRBJ2-5; 11 bases are shared with TRBD1. Trimming cost V 1 base and J 4 bases; bases outside gene matches: 12. Germline assignment: CDR1 SGHRS and CDR2 YFSETQ. The CDR3 extends over 18 amino acids. The CDR3 is CASSLQRSGTGGRETQYF. The CDR3 nucleotides are TGCGCCAGCAGCTTGCAGCGTTCCGGGACAGGGGGTCGAGAGACCCAGTACTTC.

The chain uses TRBV5-6 and TRBJ1-4, with 10 bases that match TRBD1. The trim removed 4 bases at V and 8 bases at J, leaving 8 bases unmatched. Looked up from germline, CDR1 is SGHDT and CDR2 is YYEEEE. The CDR3 loop spans 15 amino acids. CDR3 residues: CASSISWTGGEKLFF. In DNA, the CDR3 is TGTGCCAGCAGCATTTCATGGACAGGGGGGGAAAAACTGTTTTTT.

This chain connects TRBV6-6 to TRBJ2-7; 8 bases are shared with TRBD2. CDR1 is MNHNY and CDR2 is SVGAGI in the germline V gene (reference sequence). Unmatched junction bases numbered 10, after V lost 1 base and J lost 5 bases. The CDR3 contains 16 residues. CDR3 protein: CASSYFVSSRGDEQYF. The CDR3 DNA sequence: TGTGCCAGCAGTTACTTCGTTTCTTCGCGGGGGGACGAGCAGTACTTC.

This rearrangement joins TRBV10-3 to TRBJ1-1, with 9 bases aligning to TRBD1. V lost 0 bases, J lost 3 bases, and 11 bases stayed unmatched. CDR3 length: 18 residues. The germline V gene has CDR1 ENHRY and CDR2 SYGVKD. CDR3: CAISESTGTGKGDTEAFF. The DNA for the CDR3 is TGTGCCATCAGTGAGTCGACGGGGACAGGGAAGGGGGACACTGAAGCTTTCTTT.

In the case of this clone: This same CDR3 is encoded by further DNA sequences in the sample. V gene TRBV5-1 combines with J gene TRBJ2-1, with 7 bases lining up with TRBD2. Germline assignment: CDR1 SGHRS and CDR2 YFSETQ. Trimming removed 8 bases from V and 4 bases from J; junction bases left unmatched: 12. The CDR3 is made up of 15 amino acids. The CDR3 here is CASSLSRGGYNEQFF. CDR3 in DNA: TGCGCCAGTAGCCTTTCTCGGGGAGGGTACAATGAGCAGTTCTTC.

The rearrangement joins TRBV7-9 to TRBJ1-4, with 8 bases lining up with TRBD1. The junction had 7 bases not matched to a gene; V was cut back by 5 bases and J by 8 bases. CDR3 length: 14 amino acids. CDR1 and CDR2 from the germline V gene are SEHNR and FQNEAQ (reference sequence). The CDR3 region is CASSRRTGQEKLFF. The DNA of the CDR3 is TGTGCCAGCAGCCGACGGACAGGGCAGGAAAAACTGTTTTTT.

This chain links TRBV16 with TRBJ2-7; the D gene is possibly TRBD1 (5 bases). Trimming shortened V by 3 bases and J by 4 bases, and 10 bases separated the two germline ends. Germline assignment: CDR1 KGHSY and CDR2 FQNENV. The CDR3 loop spans 13 amino acids. DNA for the CDR3: TGTGCCAGCAGCCAGTCGAAGGGGTACGAGCAGTACTTC. It yields the protein CASSQSKGYEQYF. Full variable domain (missing parts from reference TRBV16 and TRBJ2-7): GEEVAQTPKHLVRGEGQKAKLYCAPIKGHSYVFWYQQVLKNEFKFLISFQNENVFDETGMPKERFSAKCLPNSPCSLEIQATKLEDSAVYFCASSQSKGYEQYFGPGTRLTVT.

This clone was picked up one time. This chain connects TRBV5-6 to TRBJ1-1; D is uncertain. Germline V gene data show CDR1 as SGHDT and CDR2 as YYEEEE. V gave up 2 bases and J gave up 1 base, with 6 bases separating them. The CDR3 has 13 amino acids. The CDR3 reads CASSLDKNTEAFF. The CDR3 DNA reads TGTGCCAGCAGCTTAGACAAGAACACTGAAGCTTTCTTT.

This clone showed up just a few times. V is TRBV19 and J is TRBJ2-7; a weak D match, TRBD2 (5 bases). V was pared by 5 bases and J by 3 bases, with 17 bases between. Germline values: CDR1 LNHDA, CDR2 SQIVND (reference sequence). CDR3 size: 15 residues. Here the CDR3 DNA reads TGTGCCAGTAGTCTCCCTGGACGGGATCGCTACGAGCAGTACTTC. Translation: CASSLPGRDRYEQYF.

J is TRBJ2-2 and V is TRBV7-9; 11 nucleotides line up with TRBD2. This CDR3 is built from 16 residues. The V gene's germline CDR1 is SEHNR and CDR2 FQNEAQ (reference sequence). V lost 8 bases to trimming and J lost 2 bases; unmatched junction nucleotides: 7. CDR3 sequence reads: CASSLTSGENTGELFF. Here the CDR3 DNA reads TGTGCCAGCTCACTGACTAGCGGGGAAAACACCGGGGAGCTGTTTTTT.

The chain couples TRBV23-1 to TRBJ1-2, with TRBD1 matching 9 bases. TRBV23-1 is identified as an open reading frame with a role that is uncertain. This CDR3 spans 17 amino acids. V was clipped by 6 bases and J by 3 bases; unmatched bases: 14. This CDR3 is CASRYREDRGLDYGYTF. The CDR3 DNA sequence: TGCGCCAGCAGGTACCGGGAGGACAGGGGATTGGACTATGGCTACACCTTC.

A word on this clone: This sample also contains other DNA sequences that code for the same CDR3. The chain has TRBV3-1 (or the pseudogene TRBV3-2) and TRBJ1-5; 8 nucleotides align to TRBD1. V dropped 1 base and J dropped 4; count of bases not matched to a gene: 0. The CDR3 extends over 14 amino acids. Germline V gene lookup returns CDR1 LGHDT and CDR2 YNNKEL (reference sequence). The CDR3 DNA reads TGTGCCAGCAGCCAAGGACAGGGGAATCAGCCCCAGCATTTT. Residues: CASSQGQGNQPQHF.

As concerns this clone: The sample has other DNA sequences that encode this CDR3 too. The chain uses TRBV29-1 and TRBJ1-2; 9 nucleotides line up with TRBD1. V dropped 7 bases and J dropped 3; count of bases not matched to a gene: 6. The CDR3 is made up of 13 amino acids. The germline gives CDR1 SQVTM, CDR2 ANQGSEA. The CDR3 nucleotides are TGCAGCGCTGGGACAGGGAGGGACTATGGCTACACCTTC. It yields the protein CSAGTGRDYGYTF. The whole variable domain, remainder taken from reference TRBV29-1 and TRBJ1-2, is SAVISQKPSRDICQRGTSLTIQCQVDSQVTMMFWYRQQPGQSLTLIATANQGSEATYESGFVIDKFPISRPNLTFSTLTVSNMSPEDSSIYLCSAGTGRDYGYTFGSGTRLTVV.

The V and J genes are TRBV11-3 and TRBJ2-2, with D perhaps matching TRBD2 (6 bases). There are 15 residues in the CDR3. V shed 0 bases and J shed 2 bases, with 7 bases lying between them. Germline V CDR1 and CDR2: SGHNT, YENEEA. The CDR3 region is CASSLERGNTGELFF. As DNA, the CDR3 is TGTGCCAGCAGCTTAGAGCGGGGAAACACCGGGGAGCTGTTTTTT.

CDR3 coding DNA: TGTGCCAGCAGTTATTTAGGACAGGGGGGCAATCAGCCCCAGCATTTT. Translated: CASSYLGQGGNQPQHF. The chain recombines TRBV6-2 or TRBV6-3 with TRBJ1-5, with 10 bases matching TRBD1. CDR1 MNHEY and CDR2 SVGEGT come from the germline V gene. CDR3 length equals 16 residues. With 3 bases clipped from V and 2 bases from J, the junction kept 4 bases outside the gene matches.